These 22 T cell receptor beta chains came from one sample sequenced in a study of shared clonotypes between healthy human individuals. Using immunoSEQ multiplex PCR, the repertoire was profiled, and TCRdb retains in-frame clones only, with some absent. The sample lists about 1 million clones, more than 65% occurring once. The sequencing sample was made of memory CD4+ T cells sorted from blood. Subset given: CD45RA-negative fraction. These receptors came from a young man in good health.

This clone occurred once. The J gene is TRBJ2-5, the V gene TRBV5-1, with D possibly being TRBD1 (6 bases). With 6 bases removed from V and 6 bases from J, the gap between germline ends came to 18 bases. Germline V gene data show CDR1 as SGHRS and CDR2 as YFSETQ. This CDR3 has 14 residues. The CDR3, as DNA: TGCGCCAGCAAGGGAGACTCAGGGGACAAGACCCAGTACTTC. This sequence encodes CASKGDSGDKTQYF.

The chain recombines TRBV7-8 with TRBJ2-5; 8 bases fit TRBD2. Germline assignment: CDR1 SGHVS and CDR2 FQNEAQ. CDR3 length: 15 residues. V trimming: 4 bases; J trimming: 7 bases; junction bases outside the gene matches: 11. DNA of the CDR3: TGTGCCAGCAGCTCCGTTCTAGCGGGCCTCCGGACCCAGTACTTC. It yields the protein CASSSVLAGLRTQYF.

The chain couples TRBV18 to TRBJ2-2; possible D gene TRBD2, 5 bases. V gave up 4 bases and J gave up 1 base, with 10 bases separating them. Looked up from germline, CDR1 is KGHSH and CDR2 is LQKENI. The CDR3 loop spans 15 amino acids. As DNA, the CDR3 is TGTGCCAGCTCACTCCACGGGGTGAACACCGGGGAGCTGTTTTTT. Its translation is CASSLHGVNTGELFF.

This chain connects TRBV10-3 to TRBJ2-2; D might be TRBD1 (6 bases). Trimming took off 4 bases at V and 3 bases at J, with 12 bases between the two ends. The CDR3 extends over 15 amino acids. Germline-derived CDR1 and CDR2 are ENHRY and SYGVKD. The CDR3 sequence is CAISGVGADTGELFF. The CDR3 DNA follows: TGTGCCATCAGTGGGGTGGGGGCGGACACCGGGGAGCTGTTTTTT.

To note about this clone: Additional DNA sequences in this sample encode the identical CDR3. This chain uses TRBV20-1 with TRBJ2-7; D gene uncertain. The germline V gene has CDR1 DFQATT and CDR2 SNEGSKA (reference sequence). The V and J ends lost 0 bases and 3 bases respectively, with 3 bases between them. This CDR3 spans 11 amino acids. The CDR3 region is CSARESYEQYF. DNA for the CDR3: TGCAGTGCTAGAGAGAGCTACGAGCAGTACTTC.

The rearrangement joins TRBV5-4 to TRBJ2-7; D unclear. Germline loops: CDR1 SGHNT, CDR2 YYREEE (reference sequence). The CDR3 is 14 amino acids. Trimming removed 1 base at V and 3 bases at J, with 11 bases between. The DNA for the CDR3 is TGTGCCAGCAGCTTGTTCTCGGGTAGCTACGAGCAGTACTTC. As protein: CASSLFSGSYEQYF. Complete variable domain (other parts from reference TRBV5-4 and TRBJ2-7): ETGVTQSPTHLIKTRGQQVTLRCSSQSGHNTVSWYQQALGQGPQFIFQYYREEENGRGNFPPRFSGLQFPNYSSELNVNALELDDSALYLCASSLFSGSYEQYFGPGTRLTVT.

The chain has TRBV11-2 and TRBJ2-7; D unclear. CDR1 is SGHAT, CDR2 FQNNGV, per germline. This CDR3 contains 13 residues. Trimming cost V 5 bases and J 6 bases, with 14 bases left between them. CDR3 loop: CASSPAGIGEQYF. CDR3 bases: TGTGCCAGCAGCCCCGCAGGCATAGGCGAGCAGTACTTC.

In its sample, this clone was seen many times. The chain combines TRBV2 with TRBJ2-2; tentatively, D is TRBD2 (6 bases). V dropped 4 bases and J dropped 5 bases, with 14 bases sitting between them. This CDR3 contains 15 residues. Germline lookup yields CDR1 SNHLY and CDR2 FYNNEI. The CDR3 bases are TGTGCCAGCAGTGTCAGGAGGGGCGGAACCGGGGAGCTGTTTTTT. Its protein is CASSVRRGGTGELFF.

This sequence joins TRBV7-9 and TRBJ2-3, with D perhaps TRBD1 or TRBD2 (6 bases each). CDR3 length: 16 residues. V was shortened by 5 bases and J by 0 bases, with 15 bases between the two germline ends. The germline V gene has CDR1 SEHNR and CDR2 FQNEAQ (reference sequence). This CDR3 is CASSPGAQGSTDTQYF. For the CDR3, the DNA is TGTGCCAGCAGCCCGGGGGCGCAGGGGAGCACAGATACGCAGTATTTT.

Concerning this clone itself: It may be a read error: a sequence one base away is much more abundant. The sample has other DNA sequences that encode this CDR3 too. The chain uses TRBV28 and TRBJ2-5; D is undetermined. Judging by the DNA end, TRBJ2-7 fits better; the J call may be wrong. From germline, CDR1 is MDHEN and CDR2 SYDVKM. The CDR3 totals 10 residues. CDR3 DNA: TGTGCCAGCAGCGGCTACGAGCAGTACTTC. Amino acid sequence: CASSGYEQYF.

The V and J genes are TRBV28 and TRBJ2-4; D call uncertain. V lost 3 bases, J lost 2 bases, and 8 bases lay in between. Germline CDR1 MDHEN, CDR2 SYDVKM. This CDR3 region has 14 residues. The CDR3 DNA is TGTGCCAGCAGTTTCTTTGCGTCCAAAAACATTCAGTACTTC. Residues: CASSFFASKNIQYF.

This clone has only a few counts. CDR3 sequence: CASSLDNRGRIHEQYF. As DNA, the CDR3 is TGCGCCAGCAGCTTGGATAACAGGGGGCGCATTCACGAGCAGTACTTC. This chain uses TRBV5-1 with TRBJ2-7, with 9 bases that match TRBD1. CDR3 length equals 16 residues. V gave up 0 bases and J gave up 5 bases; unmatched junction bases: 9. Per germline, CDR1 SGHRS and CDR2 YFSETQ.

The rearrangement joins TRBV11-3 to TRBJ2-2, with TRBD1 matching 9 bases. V dropped 3 bases and J dropped 5; count of bases not matched to a gene: 7. CDR1 is SGHNT, CDR2 YENEEA, per germline. This CDR3 has 16 residues. The CDR3 is CASSFSGTGNTGELFF. CDR3 coding DNA: TGTGCCAGCAGCTTTTCCGGGACAGGGAATACCGGGGAGCTGTTTTTT.

V gene TRBV9 combines with J gene TRBJ1-4, with 8 bases that match TRBD1. The trim removed 3 bases at V and 4 bases at J, leaving 5 bases unmatched. CDR1 is SGDLS, CDR2 YYNGEE, per germline. The CDR3 loop spans 15 amino acids. CDR3: CASSAAGGLNEKLFF. CDR3 DNA: TGTGCCAGCAGCGCCGCAGGGGGCCTTAATGAAAAACTGTTTTTT.

The chain is built from TRBV19 and TRBJ2-3; D remains ambiguous. The CDR3 has 13 amino acids. From germline, CDR1 is LNHDA and CDR2 SQIVND (reference sequence). V was shortened by 4 bases and J by 3 bases, with 8 bases between the two germline ends. The CDR3: CASSKGSTDTQYF. The DNA for the CDR3 is TGTGCCAGTAGTAAAGGGTCGACAGATACGCAGTATTTT.

The chain joins TRBV2 to TRBJ1-5; D not certain. The CDR3 sequence is 15 residues long. The V gene lost 8 bases and the J gene lost 3 bases, with 17 bases spanning the gap. Germline V gene sequence: CDR1 SNHLY, CDR2 FYNNEI. CDR3 coding DNA: TGTGCCAGCTCGGGTGGGCTCAACTACAATCAGCCCCAGCATTTT. This sequence encodes CASSGGLNYNQPQHF.

The chain uses TRBV12-5 and TRBJ1-2; 7 positions agree with TRBD1. Trimming took 1 base from V and 0 from J; bases not matched to a gene: 5. This CDR3 contains 16 residues. CDR1 is LGHNT, CDR2 FRNRAP, per germline. CDR3 DNA sequence: TGTGCTAGTGGTTTGGGGGGGACAGCCGCTAACTATGGCTACACCTTC. Its translation is CASGLGGTAANYGYTF.

This sequence joins TRBV6-5 and TRBJ2-7; no clear D gene. CDR1 and CDR2 from the germline V gene are MNHEY and SVGAGI. The V end was cut by 4 bases, the J end by 3 bases, with 13 bases between. This CDR3 region has 14 residues. CDR3 coding DNA: TGTGCCAGCAGTTTTTTCGAAAGGGACTACGAGCAGTACTTC. Its translation is CASSFFERDYEQYF.

This clone was seen a few times. The chain is built from TRBV7-6 and TRBJ1-1; 7 positions agree with TRBD1. Trimming took 0 bases from V and 11 from J; bases not matched to a gene: 6. In germline, CDR1 is SGHVS, CDR2 FNYEAQ. The CDR3 extends over 13 amino acids. DNA of the CDR3: TGTGCCAGCAGCTTAGCGGAGGGGGCGGGGGCTTTCTTT. This translates into CASSLAEGAGAFF.

The chain couples TRBV6-5 to TRBJ1-2; tentatively, D is TRBD1 (6 bases). V shed 0 bases and J shed 0 bases, with 8 bases lying between them. Germline-derived CDR1 and CDR2 are MNHEY and SVGAGI. This CDR3 spans 15 amino acids. The CDR3 sequence is CASSYSGQANYGYTF. CDR3 bases: TGTGCCAGCAGTTACTCGGGACAAGCTAACTATGGCTACACCTTC.

This sequence joins TRBV30 and TRBJ1-4; D is undetermined. The germline V gene has CDR1 GTSNPN and CDR2 SVGIG (reference sequence). Trimming removed 0 bases from V and 4 bases from J, with 12 bases in between. The CDR3 consists of 15 residues. CDR3 bases: TGTGCCTGGAGTGTACCCTCAGGACGTAATGAAAAACTGTTTTTT. Its protein is CAWSVPSGRNEKLFF.

J is TRBJ2-5 and V is TRBV7-2; 8 bases align to TRBD1. The trim removed 2 bases at V and 7 bases at J, leaving 6 bases unmatched. This CDR3 contains 14 residues. From germline, CDR1 is SGHTA and CDR2 FQGNSA. The CDR3 nucleotides read TGTGCCAGCAGCTTAAATGCAGGGGGCGTGACCCAGTACTTC. Translation gives CASSLNAGGVTQYF. Based on the CDR3 plus reference TRBV7-2 and TRBJ2-5, the full variable domain is GAGVSQSPSNKVTEKGKDVELRCDPISGHTALYWYRQSLGQGLEFLIYFQGNSAPDKSGLPSDRFSAERTGGSVSTLTIQRTQQEDSAVYLCASSLNAGGVTQYFGPGTRLLVL.